This T cell receptor beta chain derives from a study of vaccination and CD4 T cells after COVID-19. Study-level background: A vaccine, either BNT162b2 or mRNA-1273, was given to participants in two doses.

CDR1 and CDR2 (germline): LNHDA, SQIVND (reference sequence). The CDR3 runs to 14 residues. After removal of 7 bases from V and 5 bases from J, the junction contained 8 bases not matched to a gene. The treatment denotes: roughly 10-day PBMC culture with coronavirus spike peptide pools or control peptides (ViraFEST assay). Regarding this clonotype: Its antigen is unidentified.

Sequencing of the DNA from cultured CD4+ T cells was carried out with the Oncomine TCR Beta short-read assay. TCRdb recomputed calls from the PCR reads with MiXCR, one row per CDR3 protein. The data show more than 10,000 distinct CDR3 sequences, with about half seen just once and around 9% held by the top ten. The sequence was obtained from a human donor who had recovered from COVID-19. The sequenced sample consisted of CD4+ T cells from blood, cultured in vitro. This rearrangement joins TRBV19 to TRBJ1-3, with 7 bases identical to TRBD1. DNA of the CDR3: TGTGCCAGTACCCTGGGGGACAGCAGAAACACCATATATTTT. Protein sequence: CASTLGDSRNTIYF.